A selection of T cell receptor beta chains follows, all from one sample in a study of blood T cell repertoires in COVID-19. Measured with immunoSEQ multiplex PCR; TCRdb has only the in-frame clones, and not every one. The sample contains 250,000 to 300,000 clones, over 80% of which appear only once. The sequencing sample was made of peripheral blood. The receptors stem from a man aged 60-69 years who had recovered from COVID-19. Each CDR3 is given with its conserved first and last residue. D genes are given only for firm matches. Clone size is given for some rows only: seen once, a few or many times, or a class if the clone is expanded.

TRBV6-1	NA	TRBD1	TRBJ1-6	CASSEEGQGVPLHF	TGTGCCAGCAGTGAAGAAGGACAGGGAGTCCCCCTCCACTTT
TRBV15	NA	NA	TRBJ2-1	CATSRDRQESPFF	TGTGCCACCAGCAGAGATCGCCAAGAGAGTCCGTTCTTC
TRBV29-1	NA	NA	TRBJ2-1	CSVEDGRTHDNEQFF	TGCAGCGTCGAAGATGGAAGGACACACGACAATGAGCAGTTCTTC
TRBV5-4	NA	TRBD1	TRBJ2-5	CASSLVTGGHETQYF	TGTGCCAGCAGCTTGGTGACAGGGGGACACGAGACCCAGTACTTC
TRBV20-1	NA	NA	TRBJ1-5	CSASVQGISNQPQHF	TGCAGTGCTAGTGTTCAGGGGATTAGCAATCAGCCCCAGCATTTT
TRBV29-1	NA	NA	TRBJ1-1	CSVGGVGSNTEAFF	TGCAGCGTTGGGGGGGTAGGAAGTAACACTGAAGCTTTCTTT
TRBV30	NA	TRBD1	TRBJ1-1	CAWTRQGFFTEAFF	TGTGCCTGGACCCGACAGGGATTTTTCACTGAAGCTTTCTTT
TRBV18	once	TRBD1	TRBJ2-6	CASSPPGQGLSGANVLTF	TGTGCCAGCTCACCACCGGGACAGGGCCTCTCTGGGGCCAACGTCCTGACTTTC
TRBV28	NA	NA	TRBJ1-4	CASSLIGVTNEKLFF	TGTGCCAGCAGTTTAATAGGAGTAACTAATGAAAAACTGTTTTTT
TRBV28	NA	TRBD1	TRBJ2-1	CASRTAGTGYNEQFF	TGTGCCAGCAGAACGGCCGGGACAGGATACAATGAGCAGTTCTTC
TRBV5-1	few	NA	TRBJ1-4	CASSLEGISNEKLFF	TGCGCCAGCAGCTTGGAGGGGATTTCTAATGAAAAACTGTTTTTT
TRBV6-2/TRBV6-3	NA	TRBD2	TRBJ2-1	CASSYEGGPYNEQFF	TGTGCCAGCAGTTACGAGGGAGGGCCCTACAATGAGCAGTTCTTC
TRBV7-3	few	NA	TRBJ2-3	CASSRGGNPTDTQYF	TGTGCCAGCAGCAGGGGGGGGAACCCCACAGATACGCAGTATTTT
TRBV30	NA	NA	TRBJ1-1	CAWSERGHEAFF	TGTGCCTGGAGTGAAAGGGGACACGAAGCTTTCTTT
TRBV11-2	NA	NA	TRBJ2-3	CASSLIQGSTDTQYF	TGTGCCAGCAGCTTAATCCAGGGGAGCACAGATACGCAGTATTTT
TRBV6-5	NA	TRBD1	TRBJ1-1	CASRKQGMNTEAFF	TGTGCCAGCAGGAAACAGGGGATGAACACTGAAGCTTTCTTT
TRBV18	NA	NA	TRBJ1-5	CASSRQDNQPQHF	TGTGCCAGCTCACGACAAGACAATCAGCCCCAGCATTTT
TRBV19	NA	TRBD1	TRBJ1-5	CASSRGQDSNQPQHF	TGTGCCAGTAGTAGGGGACAGGATAGCAATCAGCCCCAGCATTTT
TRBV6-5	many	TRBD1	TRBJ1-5	CASGISSGRGSQHF	TGTGCCAGCGGGATATCTTCGGGCAGGGGGTCCCAGCATTTT
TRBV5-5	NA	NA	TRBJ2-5	CASSLGGGVETQYF	TGTGCCAGCAGCTTAGGAGGGGGGGTAGAGACCCAGTACTTC
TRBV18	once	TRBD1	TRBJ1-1	CASSPTGMNTEAFF	TGTGCCAGCTCACCGACAGGGATGAACACTGAAGCTTTCTTT
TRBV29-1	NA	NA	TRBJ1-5	CSVETNSNQPQHF	TGCAGCGTGGAAACAAACAGCAATCAGCCCCAGCATTTT
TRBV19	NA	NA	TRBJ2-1	CASSMQSRQGSPNEQFF	TGTGCCAGTAGTATGCAGTCGCGGCAGGGTAGCCCGAATGAGCAGTTCTTC
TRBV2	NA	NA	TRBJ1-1	CASTKTETMNTEAFF	TGTGCCAGCACCAAGACAGAAACTATGAACACTGAAGCTTTCTTT
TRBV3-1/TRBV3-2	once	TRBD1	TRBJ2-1	CASSFRTGYNEQFF	TGTGCCAGCAGCTTTAGGACAGGGTACAATGAGCAGTTCTTC
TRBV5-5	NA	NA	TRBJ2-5	CASSLATGILETQYF	TGTGCCAGCAGCTTGGCCACAGGCATATTGGAGACCCAGTACTTC
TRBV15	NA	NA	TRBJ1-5	CATSRDGRNQPQHF	TGTGCCACCAGCAGAGATGGCAGGAATCAGCCCCAGCATTTT
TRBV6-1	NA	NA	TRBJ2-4	CASSESGGGRGIQYF	TGTGCCAGCAGTGAAAGTGGGGGGGGCCGGGGCATTCAGTACTTC
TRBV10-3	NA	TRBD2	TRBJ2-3	CAISESGTSRSTDTQYF	TGTGCCATCAGTGAGTCAGGGACTAGCAGGAGCACAGATACGCAGTATTTT
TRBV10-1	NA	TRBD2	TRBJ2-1	CASSGQTSGPPYNEQFF	TGCGCCAGCAGTGGCCAGACTAGCGGGCCACCCTACAATGAGCAGTTCTTC
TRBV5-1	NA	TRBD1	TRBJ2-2	CASSSGARTGPLGTGELFF	TGCGCCAGCAGCTCAGGGGCCCGGACAGGGCCCTTGGGCACCGGGGAGCTGTTTTTT
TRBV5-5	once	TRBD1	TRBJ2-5	CASSSRTGTETQYF	TGTGCCAGCAGCTCACGGACAGGAACGGAGACCCAGTACTTC
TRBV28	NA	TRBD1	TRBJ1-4	CASSSDRVDEKLFF	TGTGCCAGCAGTTCGGACAGGGTAGATGAAAAACTGTTTTTT
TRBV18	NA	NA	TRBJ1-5	CASSPGLNQPQHF	TGTGCCAGCTCACCAGGGCTCAATCAGCCCCAGCATTTT
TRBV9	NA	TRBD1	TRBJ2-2	CASSEPGTGLRTGELFF	TGTGCCAGCAGTGAGCCCGGGACAGGGTTGCGCACCGGGGAGCTGTTTTTT
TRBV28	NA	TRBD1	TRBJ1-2	CASSFPDRAGYTF	TGTGCCAGCAGTTTCCCCGACAGGGCTGGCTACACCTTC
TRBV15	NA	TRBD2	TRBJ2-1	CATSTYSGKDEQFF	TGTGCCACCAGCACCTACAGCGGGAAGGATGAGCAGTTCTTC
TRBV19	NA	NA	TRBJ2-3	CASSQAGTDTQYF	TGTGCCAGTAGTCAAGCGGGCACAGATACGCAGTATTTT
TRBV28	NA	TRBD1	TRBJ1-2	CASRPQGAQGYTF	TGTGCCAGCAGGCCACAGGGGGCGCAGGGCTACACCTTC
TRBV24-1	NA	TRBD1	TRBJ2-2	CATSGTGNTGELFF	TGTGCCACCAGTGGGACAGGGAACACCGGGGAGCTGTTTTTT
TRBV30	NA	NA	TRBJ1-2	CAWSVSSGYTF	TGTGCCTGGAGTGTCTCCTCCGGCTACACCTTC
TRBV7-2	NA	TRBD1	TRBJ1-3	CASSPPTGSGNTIYF	TGTGCCAGCAGCCCACCGACAGGGTCTGGAAACACCATATATTTT
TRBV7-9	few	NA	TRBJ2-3	CASSLALGTYTDTQYF	TGTGCCAGCAGCTTAGCGCTGGGCACTTACACAGATACGCAGTATTTT
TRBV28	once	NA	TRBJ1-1	CASPPGGQLNTEAFF	TGTGCCAGCCCCCCGGGAGGACAGCTGAACACTGAAGCTTTCTTT
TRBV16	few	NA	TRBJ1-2	CASSQYRGGGYTF	TGTGCCAGCAGCCAATATCGGGGTGGCGGCTACACCTTC
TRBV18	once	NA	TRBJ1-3	CASSPSGNTIYF	TGTGCCAGCTCACCTTCCGGGAACACCATATATTTT
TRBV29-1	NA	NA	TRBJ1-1	CSVETGRNTEAFF	TGCAGCGTCGAAACAGGGAGGAACACTGAAGCTTTCTTT
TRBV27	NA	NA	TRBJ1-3	CASGYTGNTIYF	TGTGCCTCGGGGTACACTGGAAACACCATATATTTT
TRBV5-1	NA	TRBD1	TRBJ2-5	CASRPGTGVETQYF	TGCGCCAGCCGTCCCGGGACAGGGGTAGAGACCCAGTACTTC
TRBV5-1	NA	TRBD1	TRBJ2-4	CASSLDQGVTKNIQYF	TGCGCCAGCAGCTTGGACCAGGGGGTAACCAAAAACATTCAGTACTTC
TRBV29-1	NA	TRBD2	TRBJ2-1	CSVARSGGADEQFF	TGCAGCGTTGCTCGGAGCGGGGGGGCCGATGAGCAGTTCTTC
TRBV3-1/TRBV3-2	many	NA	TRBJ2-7	CASSLLGAYEQYF	TGTGCCAGCAGCCTCCTCGGGGCCTACGAGCAGTACTTC
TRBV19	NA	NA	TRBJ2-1	CASSSRINNEQFF	TGTGCCAGTTCCTCCAGGATCAACAATGAGCAGTTCTTC
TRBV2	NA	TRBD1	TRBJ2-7	CASTSASWTGIEQYF	TGTGCCAGCACATCCGCGTCCTGGACAGGGATCGAGCAGTACTTC
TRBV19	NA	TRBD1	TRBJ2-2	CASSRRQGATELFF	TGTGCCAGTAGCAGAAGACAGGGGGCGACGGAGCTGTTTTTT
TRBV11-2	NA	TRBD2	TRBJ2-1	CASSLGGLAGAFYNEQFF	TGTGCCAGCAGCTTAGGTGGTCTAGCGGGGGCCTTTTACAATGAGCAGTTCTTC
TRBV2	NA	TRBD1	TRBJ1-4	CASSKDRAVGEKLFF	TGTGCCAGCAGCAAAGACAGGGCTGTTGGGGAAAAACTGTTTTTT
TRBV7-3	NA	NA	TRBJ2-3	CASSTRQGTDTQYF	TGTGCCAGCAGCACTCGACAGGGCACAGATACGCAGTATTTT
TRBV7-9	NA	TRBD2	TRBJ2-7	CASSPTGHGGYYEQYF	TGTGCCAGCAGCCCAACGGGGCACGGGGGGTACTACGAGCAGTACTTC
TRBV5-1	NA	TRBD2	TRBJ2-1	CASSPTSGDYNEQFF	TGCGCCAGCAGCCCGACTAGCGGGGATTACAATGAGCAGTTCTTC